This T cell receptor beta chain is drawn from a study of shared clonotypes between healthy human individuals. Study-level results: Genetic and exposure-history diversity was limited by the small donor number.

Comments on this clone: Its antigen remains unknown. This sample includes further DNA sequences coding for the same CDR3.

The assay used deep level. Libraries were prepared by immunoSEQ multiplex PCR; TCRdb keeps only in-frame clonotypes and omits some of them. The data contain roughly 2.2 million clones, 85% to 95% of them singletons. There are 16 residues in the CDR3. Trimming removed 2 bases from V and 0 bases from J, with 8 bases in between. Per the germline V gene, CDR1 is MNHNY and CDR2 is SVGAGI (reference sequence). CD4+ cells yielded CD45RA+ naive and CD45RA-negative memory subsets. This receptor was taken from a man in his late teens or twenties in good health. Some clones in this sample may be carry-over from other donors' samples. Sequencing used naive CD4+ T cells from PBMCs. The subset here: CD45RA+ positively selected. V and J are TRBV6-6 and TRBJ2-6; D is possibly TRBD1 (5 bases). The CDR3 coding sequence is TGTGCCAGCAGTTACCTCACAGGCTCTGGGGCCAACGTCCTGACTTTC. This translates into CASSYLTGSGANVLTF.